Given below is one T cell receptor (beta chain) in context. TCRdb recomputed calls from the 5' RACE reads with MiXCR, one row per CDR3 protein. The data hold tens of thousands of distinct CDR3 sequences, with more than 12% observed a single time. This CDR3 comprises 15 residues. Unmatched junction bases numbered 6, after V lost 3 bases and J lost 2 bases. Per the germline V gene, CDR1 is DFQATT and CDR2 is SNEGSKA (reference sequence). The data were taken from a study of early T cells in non-severe SARS-CoV-2 infection. For the study at large: Sequencing input comprised bulk RNA from unsorted whole blood; chain pairing was not available.

The rearrangement links TRBV20-1 to TRBJ2-7; 11 nucleotides agree with TRBD2. The TCR comes from an adult who was a healthcare worker with PCR-confirmed SARS-CoV-2 infection or an uninfected control (not recorded which). Sequencing was performed on whole blood. For the CDR3, the DNA is TGCAGTGCTAGGGGGCGGGGACTAGCGGCCTACGAGCAGTACTTC. Residues: CSARGRGLAAYEQYF.